The clone carrying this T cell receptor beta chain was seen more than once but under ten times. What it recognizes is unknown. The CDR3 has 14 amino acids. Trimming took 1 base from V and 5 from J; bases not matched to a gene: 3. Germline V gives CDR1 SGHTA, CDR2 FQGNSA. One entry per CDR3 protein, called by TCRdb with MiXCR from the 5' RACE reads. Altogether 500,000 to 600,000 distinct CDR3 sequences are present, over 15% being singletons, with the ten largest covering about 11%. The source of the sample is a study of T-cell memory formation after mild COVID-19. Notes on the study in general: The second-wave clones peaking on day 37 were not confirmed as SARS-CoV-2-specific. Clones that contracted clustered mainly in CM and EM if CD4+ and in EMRA if CD8+.

This receptor was taken from an adult woman who had mild COVID-19 (a few samples of this study predate the infection). Cell type and time point are not known. The chain employs TRBV7-2 and TRBJ1-1, with 8 positions matching TRBD1. Material: PBMCs or a T cell subset sorted from them (not recorded which). This CDR3 is CASSLGTGWTEAFF. The CDR3 DNA reads TGTGCCAGCAGCTTAGGGACAGGGTGGACTGAAGCTTTCTTT.